These 14 T cell receptor beta chains came from one sample sequenced in a study of OX40 agonist ivuxolimab in advanced cancers. The library was generated by the immunoSEQ multiplex PCR assay. This immuneACCESS table, as held by TCRdb, lists in-frame sequences with V and J called but not all clones. Of the missing ones, under half trace to an unresolved V gene in checked studies; the others have no known cause. For this sample there are about 72,000 clones; roughly 87% appear just once. Over 2% of the sample belongs to the ten largest clones. The input for sequencing was CD4+ or CD8+ T cells sorted from blood, taken in a trial of the OX40 agonist ivuxolimab. These receptors were collected from an adult with an advanced solid tumor such as melanoma, head and neck, liver or kidney cancer.

This chain uses TRBV5-1 with TRBJ2-6, with TRBD1 matching over 9 bases. Per germline, CDR1 SGHRS and CDR2 YFSETQ. The CDR3 sequence is 17 residues long. V shed 3 bases, J shed 4 bases, and the junction held 8 bases outside the gene matches. The CDR3 loop is CASSYTGGASGANVLTF. Written as DNA, the CDR3 is TGCGCCAGCAGCTACACAGGGGGCGCTTCGGGGGCCAACGTCCTGACTTTC. The full variable domain, in which reference TRBV5-1 and TRBJ2-6 provide the parts outside the CDR3, is KAGVTQTPRYLIKTRGQQVTLSCSPISGHRSVSWYQQTPGQGLQFLFEYFSETQRNKGNFPGRFSGRQFSNSRSEMNVSTLELGDSALYLCASSYTGGASGANVLTFGAGSRLTVL.

This clone was observed once. This chain uses TRBV7-3 with TRBJ2-7; the D gene is possibly TRBD1 (7 bases). The germline V gene has CDR1 SGHTA and CDR2 FQGTGA. Trimming took 2 bases from V and 3 from J, leaving 20 bases between them. This CDR3 is 17 amino acids long. Here the CDR3 reads CASSLQGGAGTLYEQYF. DNA for the CDR3: TGTGCCAGCAGCTTACAGGGGGGAGCTGGGACGCTCTACGAGCAGTACTTC.

The gene calls are TRBV28 and TRBJ1-5, with D perhaps matching TRBD1 (5 bases). Germline CDR1 reads MDHEN; CDR2 reads SYDVKM. V was clipped by 7 bases and J by 3 bases, with 13 bases between them. The CDR3 sequence is 14 residues long. CDR3 bases: TGTGCCAGCACCTCGACAGCGCACAATCAGCCCCAGCATTTT. Its protein is CASTSTAHNQPQHF.

The CDR3 nucleotides read TGCGCCAGCAGTGATGGCGCCTTTGACAGCTCCTACAATGAGCAGTTCTTC. Its translation: CASSDGAFDSSYNEQFF. The chain uses TRBV10-1 and TRBJ2-1; D perhaps matches TRBD1 (5 bases). V gave up 3 bases and J gave up 0 bases, with 15 bases separating them. This CDR3 comprises 17 residues. Germline V gene data show CDR1 as WNHNN and CDR2 as SYGVQD (reference sequence).

V and J are TRBV10-1 and TRBJ2-5, with D possibly matching TRBD2 (6 bases). Per germline, CDR1 WNHNN and CDR2 SYGVQD (reference sequence). The CDR3 covers 13 residues. V lost 7 bases and J 1 base, leaving 10 bases between the germline ends. CDR3 loop: CASNSGAQETQYF. The CDR3 nucleotides read TGCGCCAGCAATAGCGGAGCCCAAGAGACCCAGTACTTC.

This sequence joins TRBV4-3 and TRBJ2-1, with 12 bases identical to TRBD2. The germline V gene encodes CDR1 LGHNA and CDR2 YSLEER. The CDR3 contains 16 residues. Trimming at V came to 4 bases and at J to 8 bases, leaving 9 bases not matched to a gene. The CDR3 DNA reads TGCGCCAGCAGCCGTATGACTAGCGGGAGCGCGGATGAGCAGTTCTTC. As protein: CASSRMTSGSADEQFF.

The chain couples TRBV7-9 to TRBJ2-3; no clear D gene. Germline V gene sequence: CDR1 SEHNR, CDR2 FQNEAQ (reference sequence). Trimming stripped 1 base from V and 0 bases from J, with 5 bases between. This CDR3 has 14 amino acids. CDR3 protein: CASSLVDSTDTQYF. The CDR3 DNA reads as TGTGCCAGCAGCTTAGTGGACAGCACAGATACGCAGTATTTT.

The chain joins TRBV6-5 to TRBJ2-7; 9 nucleotides line up with TRBD2. Trimming at V came to 6 bases and at J to 2 bases, leaving 8 bases not matched to a gene. In germline, CDR1 is MNHEY, CDR2 SVGAGI. This CDR3 is built from 15 residues. The CDR3 sequence: CASRETSGPTYEQYF. The DNA of the CDR3 is TGTGCCAGCAGAGAGACTAGCGGACCTACCTACGAGCAGTACTTC.

V usage is TRBV6-5 and J usage is TRBJ1-1; D is uncertain. Germline CDR1 is MNHEY and CDR2 is SVGAGI. Trimming pared 0 bases from V and 6 bases from J, leaving 17 bases between. The CDR3 sequence is 16 residues long. The CDR3 nucleotides read TGTGCCAGCAGTTACTCGGCACTCCCTGCGGGCTCTGAAGCTTTCTTT. Amino acids: CASSYSALPAGSEAFF.

V gene TRBV7-2 combines with J gene TRBJ2-6, with D tentatively TRBD2 (5 bases). The CDR3 is 16 residues long. The ends were cut back, 0 bases at V and 1 base at J, with 7 bases in the middle. The germline V gene encodes CDR1 SGHTA and CDR2 FQGNSA. CDR3 bases: TGTGCCAGCAGCTTAGCTTCGGGGTCTGGGGCCAACGTCCTGACTTTC. Protein sequence: CASSLASGSGANVLTF. The full variable domain, rest sourced from reference TRBV7-2 and TRBJ2-6, is GAGVSQSPSNKVTEKGKDVELRCDPISGHTALYWYRQSLGQGLEFLIYFQGNSAPDKSGLPSDRFSAERTGGSVSTLTIQRTQQEDSAVYLCASSLASGSGANVLTFGAGSRLTVL.

The chain carries TRBV6-5 and TRBJ1-4, with D maybe TRBD1 (6 bases). Deletions cut 5 bases from V and 7 bases from J, with 17 bases between. There are 15 residues in the CDR3. The V gene's germline CDR1 is MNHEY and CDR2 SVGAGI. The CDR3 region has the DNA TGTGCCAGCAGTATCCAGGGGTCCTTTCCTGAAAAACTGTTTTTT. It is translated as CASSIQGSFPEKLFF.

The V and J genes are TRBV10-2 and TRBJ1-2; 11 bases are shared with TRBD1. Germline CDR1 reads WSHSY; CDR2 reads SAAADI. This CDR3 contains 14 residues. J lost 8 bases, V lost 2 bases, and 4 bases had no gene match. CDR3 nucleotides: TGCGCCAGCAGTGAGGGGGACAGGGGGTACGGCTACACCTTC. This translates into CASSEGDRGYGYTF.

The chain combines TRBV7-9 with TRBJ1-1; D gene uncertain. Germline assignment: CDR1 SEHNR and CDR2 FQNEAQ (reference sequence). CDR3 length equals 10 residues. V was clipped by 5 bases and J by 6 bases, with 4 bases between them. As DNA, the CDR3 is TGTGCCAGCAGCGAAGCTGAAGCTTTCTTT. This sequence encodes CASSEAEAFF. Complete variable domain (other parts from reference TRBV7-9 and TRBJ1-1): DTGVSQNPRHKITKRGQNVTFRCDPISEHNRLYWYRQTLGQGPEFLTYFQNEAQLEKSRLLSDRFSAERPKGSFSTLEIQRTEQGDSAMYLCASSEAEAFFGQGTRLTVV.

The rearrangement links TRBV7-2 to TRBJ1-5; D is uncertain. V lost 2 bases and J 0 bases, leaving 5 bases between the germline ends. This CDR3 has 14 amino acids. Germline CDR1 and CDR2: SGHTA and FQGNSA. The CDR3 region is CASSLRSSNQPQHF. The CDR3 coding sequence is TGTGCCAGCAGCTTAAGGTCTAGCAATCAGCCCCAGCATTTT.